The clone carrying this TCR beta chain turned up a few times. The entry originates in a study of control samples from healthy donors and cancer patients. V shed 4 bases and J shed 4 bases, with 20 bases lying between them. The CDR3 is made up of 17 amino acids. Germline assignment: CDR1 LNHDA and CDR2 SQIVND (reference sequence). The protocol was immunoSEQ multiplex PCR, while the TCRdb copy is restricted to in-frame clones and leaves out a portion. The data show approximately 190,000 clones, approximately 91% seen once. Material: blood. The chain links TRBV19 to TRBJ1-3; D is unclear. The clonotype comes from a man aged 25-45 years in good health. This chain's CDR3 is CASSRQAGRSFGNTIYF. The CDR3 bases are TGTGCCAGTAGTAGGCAGGCAGGCCGTTCGTTCGGAAACACCATATATTTT.